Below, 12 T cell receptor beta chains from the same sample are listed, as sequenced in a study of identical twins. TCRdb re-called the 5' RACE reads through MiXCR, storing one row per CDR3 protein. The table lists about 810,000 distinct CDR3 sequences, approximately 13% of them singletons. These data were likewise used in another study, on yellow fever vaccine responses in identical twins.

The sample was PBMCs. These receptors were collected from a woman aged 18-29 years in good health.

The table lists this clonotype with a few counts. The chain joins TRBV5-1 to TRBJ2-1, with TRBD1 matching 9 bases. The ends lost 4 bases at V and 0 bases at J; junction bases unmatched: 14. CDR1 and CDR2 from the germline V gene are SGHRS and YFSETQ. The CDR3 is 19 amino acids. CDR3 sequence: CASSIPGQGQSSSYNEQFF. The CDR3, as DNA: TGCGCCAGCAGCATACCGGGACAGGGCCAGTCCAGCTCCTACAATGAGCAGTTCTTC.

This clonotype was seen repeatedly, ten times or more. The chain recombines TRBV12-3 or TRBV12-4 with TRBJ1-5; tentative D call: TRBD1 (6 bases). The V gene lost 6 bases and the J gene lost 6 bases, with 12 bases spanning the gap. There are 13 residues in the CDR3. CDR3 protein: CASRPGESQPQHF. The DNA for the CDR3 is TGTGCCAGCAGACCAGGGGAAAGTCAGCCCCAGCATTTT.

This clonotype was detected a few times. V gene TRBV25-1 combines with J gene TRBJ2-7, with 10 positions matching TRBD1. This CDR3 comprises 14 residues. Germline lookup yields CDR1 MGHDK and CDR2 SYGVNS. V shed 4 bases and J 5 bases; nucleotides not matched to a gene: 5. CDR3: CASSVTGGKNEQYF. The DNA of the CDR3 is TGTGCCAGCAGTGTGACAGGGGGCAAGAACGAGCAGTACTTC.

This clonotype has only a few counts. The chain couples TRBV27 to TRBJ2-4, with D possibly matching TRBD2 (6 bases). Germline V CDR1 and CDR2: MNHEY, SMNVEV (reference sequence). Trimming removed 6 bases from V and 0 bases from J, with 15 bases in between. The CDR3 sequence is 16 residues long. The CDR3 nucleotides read TGTGCCAGCAGCACTCGGGACTCCCTAGCCAAAAACATTCAGTACTTC. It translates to CASSTRDSLAKNIQYF.

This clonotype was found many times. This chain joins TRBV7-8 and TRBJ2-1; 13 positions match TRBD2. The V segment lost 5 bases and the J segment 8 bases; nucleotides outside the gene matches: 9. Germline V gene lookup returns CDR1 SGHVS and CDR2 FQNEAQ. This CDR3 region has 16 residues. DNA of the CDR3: TGTGCCAGCAGCCTCAGGACTAGCGGGAGCCATGATGAGCAGTTCTTC. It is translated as CASSLRTSGSHDEQFF. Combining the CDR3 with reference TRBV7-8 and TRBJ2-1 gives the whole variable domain GAGVSQSPRYKVAKRGQDVALRCDPISGHVSLFWYQQALGQGPEFLTYFQNEAQLDKSGLPSDRFFAERPEGSVSTLKIQRTQQEDSAVYLCASSLRTSGSHDEQFFGPGTRLTVL.

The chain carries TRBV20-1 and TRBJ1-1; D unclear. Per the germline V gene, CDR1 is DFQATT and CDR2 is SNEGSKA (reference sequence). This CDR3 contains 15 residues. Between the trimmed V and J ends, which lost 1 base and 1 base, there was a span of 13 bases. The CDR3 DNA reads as TGCAGTGCTAGAGTAGGAGGGTCGCAGAACACTGAAGCTTTCTTT. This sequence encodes CSARVGGSQNTEAFF.

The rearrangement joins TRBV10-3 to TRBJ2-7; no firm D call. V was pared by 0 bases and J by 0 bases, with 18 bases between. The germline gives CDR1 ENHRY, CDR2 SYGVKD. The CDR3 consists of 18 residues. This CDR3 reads CAISESSANLRNSYEQYF. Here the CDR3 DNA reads TGTGCCATCAGTGAGTCATCTGCCAATCTCAGGAACTCCTACGAGCAGTACTTC.

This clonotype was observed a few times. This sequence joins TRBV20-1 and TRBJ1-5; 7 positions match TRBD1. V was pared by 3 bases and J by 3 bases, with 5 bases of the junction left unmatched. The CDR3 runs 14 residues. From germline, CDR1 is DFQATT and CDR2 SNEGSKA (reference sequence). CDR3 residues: CSARGQRNNQPQHF. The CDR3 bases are TGCAGTGCTAGGGGACAGAGAAACAATCAGCCCCAGCATTTT.

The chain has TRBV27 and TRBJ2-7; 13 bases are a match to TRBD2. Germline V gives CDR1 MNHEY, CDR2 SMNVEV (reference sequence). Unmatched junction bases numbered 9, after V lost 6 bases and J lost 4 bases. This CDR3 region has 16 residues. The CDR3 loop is CASSQIGTSGIYEQYF. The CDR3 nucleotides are TGTGCCAGCAGCCAAATAGGGACTAGCGGGATATACGAGCAGTACTTC.

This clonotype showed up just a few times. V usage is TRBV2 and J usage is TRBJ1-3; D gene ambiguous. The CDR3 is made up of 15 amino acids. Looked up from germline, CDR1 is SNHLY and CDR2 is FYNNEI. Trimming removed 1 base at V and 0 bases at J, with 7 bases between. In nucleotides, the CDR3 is TGTGCCAGCAGTGAAGAACAGATCTCTGGAAACACCATATATTTT. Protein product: CASSEEQISGNTIYF.

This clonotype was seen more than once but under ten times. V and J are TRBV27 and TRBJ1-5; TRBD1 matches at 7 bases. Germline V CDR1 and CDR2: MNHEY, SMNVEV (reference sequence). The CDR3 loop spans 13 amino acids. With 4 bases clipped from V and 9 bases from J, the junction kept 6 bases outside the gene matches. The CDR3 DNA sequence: TGTGCCAGCAGTTCGACAGGGCCTCGGCCCCAGCATTTT. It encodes CASSSTGPRPQHF.

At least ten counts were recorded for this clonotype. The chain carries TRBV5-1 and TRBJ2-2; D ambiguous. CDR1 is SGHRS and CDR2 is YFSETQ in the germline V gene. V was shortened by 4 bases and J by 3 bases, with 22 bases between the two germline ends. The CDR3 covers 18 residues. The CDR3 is CASSLEEEYLVYTGELFF. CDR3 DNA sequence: TGCGCCAGCAGCCTGGAAGAGGAGTACCTAGTTTACACCGGGGAGCTGTTTTTT.